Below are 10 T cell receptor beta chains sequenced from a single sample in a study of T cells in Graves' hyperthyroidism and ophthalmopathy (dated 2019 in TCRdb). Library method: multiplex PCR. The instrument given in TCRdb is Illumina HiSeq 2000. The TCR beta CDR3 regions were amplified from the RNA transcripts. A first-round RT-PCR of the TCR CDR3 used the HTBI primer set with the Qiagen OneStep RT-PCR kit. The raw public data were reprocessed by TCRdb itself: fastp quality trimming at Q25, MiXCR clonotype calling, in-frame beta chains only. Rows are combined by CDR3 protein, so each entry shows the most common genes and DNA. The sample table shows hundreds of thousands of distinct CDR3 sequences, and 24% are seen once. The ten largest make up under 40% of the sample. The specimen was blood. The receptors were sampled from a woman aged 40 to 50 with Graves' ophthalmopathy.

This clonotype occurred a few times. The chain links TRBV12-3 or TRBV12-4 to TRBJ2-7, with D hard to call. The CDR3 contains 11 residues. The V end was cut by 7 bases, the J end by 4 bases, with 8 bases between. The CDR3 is CASITGYEQYF. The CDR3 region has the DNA TGTGCCAGCATCACCGGTTACGAGCAGTACTTC.

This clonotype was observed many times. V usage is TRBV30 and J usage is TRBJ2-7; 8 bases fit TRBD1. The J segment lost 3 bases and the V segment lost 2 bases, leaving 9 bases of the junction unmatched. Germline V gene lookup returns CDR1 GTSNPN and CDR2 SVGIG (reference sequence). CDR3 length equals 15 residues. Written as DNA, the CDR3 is TGTGCCTGGAGTTGGGAGACAGGGGCAATCTACGAGCAGTACTTC. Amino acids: CAWSWETGAIYEQYF. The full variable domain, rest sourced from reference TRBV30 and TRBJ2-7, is SQTIHQWPATLVQPVGSPLSLECTVEGTSNPNLYWYRQAAGRGLQLLFYSVGIGQISSEVPQNLSASRPQDRQFILSSKKLLLSDSGFYLCAWSWETGAIYEQYFGPGTRLTVT.

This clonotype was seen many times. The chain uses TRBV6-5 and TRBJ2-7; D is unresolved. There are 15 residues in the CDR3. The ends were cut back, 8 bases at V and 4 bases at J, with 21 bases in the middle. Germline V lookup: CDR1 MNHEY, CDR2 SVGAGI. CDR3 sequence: CASGPGRALWYEQYF. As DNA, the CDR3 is TGTGCCAGCGGCCCGGGCCGGGCCCTCTGGTACGAGCAGTACTTC.

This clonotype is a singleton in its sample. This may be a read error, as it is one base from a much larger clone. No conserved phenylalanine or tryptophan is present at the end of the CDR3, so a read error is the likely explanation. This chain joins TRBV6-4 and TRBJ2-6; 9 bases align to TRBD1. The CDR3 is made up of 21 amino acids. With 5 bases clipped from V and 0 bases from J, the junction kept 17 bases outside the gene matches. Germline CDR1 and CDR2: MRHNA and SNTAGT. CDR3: CASSRGKTGTGLYSGANVLTI. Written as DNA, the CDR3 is TGTGCCAGCAGTCGCGGAAAGACCGGGACAGGGTTATACTCTGGGGCCAACGTCCTGACTATC.

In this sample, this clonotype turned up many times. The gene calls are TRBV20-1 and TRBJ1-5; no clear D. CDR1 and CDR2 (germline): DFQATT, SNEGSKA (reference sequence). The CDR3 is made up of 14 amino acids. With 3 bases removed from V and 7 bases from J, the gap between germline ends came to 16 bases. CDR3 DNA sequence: TGCAGTGCTAGCGAAGGCGGGTTAGGCCAGCCCCAGCATTTT. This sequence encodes CSASEGGLGQPQHF.

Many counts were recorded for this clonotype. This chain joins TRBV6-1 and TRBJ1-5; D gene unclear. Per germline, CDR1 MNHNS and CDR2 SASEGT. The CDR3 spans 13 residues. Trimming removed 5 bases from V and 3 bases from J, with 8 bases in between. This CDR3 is CASSQENNQPQHF. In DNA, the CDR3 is TGTGCCAGCAGTCAGGAAAACAATCAGCCCCAGCATTTT.

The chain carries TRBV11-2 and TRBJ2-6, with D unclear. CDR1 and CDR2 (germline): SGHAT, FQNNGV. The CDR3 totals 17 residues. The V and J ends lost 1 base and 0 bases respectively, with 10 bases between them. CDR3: CASSLGVRSSGANVLTF. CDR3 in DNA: TGTGCCAGCAGCTTAGGAGTCCGCAGCTCTGGGGCCAACGTCCTGACTTTC.

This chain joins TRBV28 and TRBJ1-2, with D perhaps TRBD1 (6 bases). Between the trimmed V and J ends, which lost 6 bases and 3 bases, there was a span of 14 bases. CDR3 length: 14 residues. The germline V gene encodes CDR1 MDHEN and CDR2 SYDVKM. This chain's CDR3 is CASRGTDSHYGYTF. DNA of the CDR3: TGTGCCAGCAGGGGAACGGACAGTCACTATGGCTACACCTTC.

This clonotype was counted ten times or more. The CDR3 region is CASSSVRLVGQYF. DNA for the CDR3: TGTGCCAGCAGTTCCGTTCGACTAGTAGGGCAGTACTTC. The chain carries TRBV6-5 and TRBJ2-7, with D perhaps TRBD2 (6 bases). V lost 4 bases to trimming and J lost 9 bases, with 16 bases between them. The germline CDR1 and CDR2 sequences are MNHEY and SVGAGI. The CDR3 extends over 13 amino acids.

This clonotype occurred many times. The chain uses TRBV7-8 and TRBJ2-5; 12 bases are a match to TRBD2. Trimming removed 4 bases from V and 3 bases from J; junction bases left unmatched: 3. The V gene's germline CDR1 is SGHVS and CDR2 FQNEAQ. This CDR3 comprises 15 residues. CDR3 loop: CASSSGLAGKETQYF. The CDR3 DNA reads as TGTGCCAGCAGCTCCGGACTAGCGGGAAAAGAGACCCAGTACTTC. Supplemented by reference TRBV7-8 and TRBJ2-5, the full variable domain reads GAGVSQSPRYKVAKRGQDVALRCDPISGHVSLFWYQQALGQGPEFLTYFQNEAQLDKSGLPSDRFFAERPEGSVSTLKIQRTQQEDSAVYLCASSSGLAGKETQYFGPGTRLLVL.